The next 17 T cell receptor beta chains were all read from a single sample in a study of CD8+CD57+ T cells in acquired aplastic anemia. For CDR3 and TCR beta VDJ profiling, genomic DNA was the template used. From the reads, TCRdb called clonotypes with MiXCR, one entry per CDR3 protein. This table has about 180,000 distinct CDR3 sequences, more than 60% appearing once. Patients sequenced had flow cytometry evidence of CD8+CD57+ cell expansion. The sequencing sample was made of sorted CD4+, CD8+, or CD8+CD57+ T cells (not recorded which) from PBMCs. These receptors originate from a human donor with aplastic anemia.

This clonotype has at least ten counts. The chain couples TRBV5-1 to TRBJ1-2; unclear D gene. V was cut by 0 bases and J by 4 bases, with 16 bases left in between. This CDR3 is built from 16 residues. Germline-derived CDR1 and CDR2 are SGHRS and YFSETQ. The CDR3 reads CASSLVGSSFPYGYTF. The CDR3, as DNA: TGCGCCAGCAGCTTGGTCGGGTCCAGTTTTCCCTATGGCTACACCTTC. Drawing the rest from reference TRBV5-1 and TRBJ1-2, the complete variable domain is KAGVTQTPRYLIKTRGQQVTLSCSPISGHRSVSWYQQTPGQGLQFLFEYFSETQRNKGNFPGRFSGRQFSNSRSEMNVSTLELGDSALYLCASSLVGSSFPYGYTFGSGTRLTVV.

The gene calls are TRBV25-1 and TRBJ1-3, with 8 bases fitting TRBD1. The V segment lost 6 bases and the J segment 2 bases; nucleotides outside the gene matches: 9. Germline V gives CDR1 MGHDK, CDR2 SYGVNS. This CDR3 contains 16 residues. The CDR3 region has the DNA TGTGCCAGCAGAGGGTTAACAGGGGGGGCTGGAAACACCATATATTTT. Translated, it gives CASRGLTGGAGNTIYF.

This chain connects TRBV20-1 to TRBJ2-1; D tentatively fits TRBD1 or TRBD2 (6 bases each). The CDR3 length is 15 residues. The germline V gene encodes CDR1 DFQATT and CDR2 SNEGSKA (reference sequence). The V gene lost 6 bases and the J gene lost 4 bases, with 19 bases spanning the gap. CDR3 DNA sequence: TGCAGTGCAACACCGGGACACGGAGGGTACAATGAGCAGTTCTTC. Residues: CSATPGHGGYNEQFF.

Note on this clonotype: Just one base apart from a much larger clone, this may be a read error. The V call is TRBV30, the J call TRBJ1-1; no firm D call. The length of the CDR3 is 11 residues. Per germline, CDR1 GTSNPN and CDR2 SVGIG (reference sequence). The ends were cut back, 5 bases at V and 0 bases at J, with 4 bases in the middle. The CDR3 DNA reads TGTGCCTGGGAGGTGAACACTGAAGCTTTCTTT. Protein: CAWEVNTEAFF. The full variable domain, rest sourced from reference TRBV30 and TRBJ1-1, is SQTIHQWPATLVQPVGSPLSLECTVEGTSNPNLYWYRQAAGRGLQLLFYSVGIGQISSEVPQNLSASRPQDRQFILSSKKLLLSDSGFYLCAWEVNTEAFFGQGTRLTVV.

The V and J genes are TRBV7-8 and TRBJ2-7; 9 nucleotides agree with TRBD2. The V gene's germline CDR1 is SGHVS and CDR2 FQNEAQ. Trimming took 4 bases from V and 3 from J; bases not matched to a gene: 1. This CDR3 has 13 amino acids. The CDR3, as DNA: TGTGCCAGCAGCTCGACTAGCGGCTACGAGCAGTACTTC. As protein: CASSSTSGYEQYF.

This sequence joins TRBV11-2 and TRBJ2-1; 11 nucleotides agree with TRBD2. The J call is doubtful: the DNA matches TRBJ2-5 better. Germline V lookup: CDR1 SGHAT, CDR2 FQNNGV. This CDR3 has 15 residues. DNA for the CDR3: TGTGCCAGCAGCCGAACTAGCGGGGGCCCGTGGTCCCAGTACTTC. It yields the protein CASSRTSGGPWSQYF.

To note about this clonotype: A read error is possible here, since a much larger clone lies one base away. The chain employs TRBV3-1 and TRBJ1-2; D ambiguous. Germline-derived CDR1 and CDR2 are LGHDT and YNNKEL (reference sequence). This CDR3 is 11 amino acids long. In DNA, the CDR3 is TGTGCCAGAAGCCTTTACTATGGCTACACCTTC. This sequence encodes CARSLYYGYTF.

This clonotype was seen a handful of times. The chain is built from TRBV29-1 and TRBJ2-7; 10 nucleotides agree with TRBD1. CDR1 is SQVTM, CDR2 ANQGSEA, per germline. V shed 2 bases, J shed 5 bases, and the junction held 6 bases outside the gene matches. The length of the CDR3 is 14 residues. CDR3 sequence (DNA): TGCAGCGTTGAAATCTTAGGGACAGGGGACGAGCAGTACTTC. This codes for CSVEILGTGDEQYF.

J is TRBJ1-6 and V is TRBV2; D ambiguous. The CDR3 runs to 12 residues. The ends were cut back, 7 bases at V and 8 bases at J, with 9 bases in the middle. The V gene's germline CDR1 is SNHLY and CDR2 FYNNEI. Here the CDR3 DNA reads TGTGCCAGCATAGCCGGATATTCACCCCTCCACTTT. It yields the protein CASIAGYSPLHF.

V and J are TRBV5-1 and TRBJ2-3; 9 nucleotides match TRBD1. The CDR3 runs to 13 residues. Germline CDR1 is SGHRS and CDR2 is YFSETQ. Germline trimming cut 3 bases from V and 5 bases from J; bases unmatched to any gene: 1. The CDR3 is CASSSTGGDTQYF. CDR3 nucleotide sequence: TGCGCCAGCAGCTCGACAGGGGGAGATACGCAGTATTTT.

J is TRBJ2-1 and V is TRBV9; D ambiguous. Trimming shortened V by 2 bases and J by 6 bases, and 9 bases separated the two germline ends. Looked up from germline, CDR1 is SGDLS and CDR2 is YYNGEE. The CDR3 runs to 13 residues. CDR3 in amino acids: CASSVEQGNEQFF. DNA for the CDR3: TGTGCCAGCAGCGTGGAACAAGGCAATGAGCAGTTCTTC.

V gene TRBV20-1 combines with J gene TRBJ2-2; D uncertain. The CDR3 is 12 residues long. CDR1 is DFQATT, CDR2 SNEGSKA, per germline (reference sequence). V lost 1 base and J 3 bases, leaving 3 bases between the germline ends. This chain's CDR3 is CSARVDTGELFF. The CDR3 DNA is TGCAGTGCTAGAGTGGACACCGGGGAGCTGTTTTTT.

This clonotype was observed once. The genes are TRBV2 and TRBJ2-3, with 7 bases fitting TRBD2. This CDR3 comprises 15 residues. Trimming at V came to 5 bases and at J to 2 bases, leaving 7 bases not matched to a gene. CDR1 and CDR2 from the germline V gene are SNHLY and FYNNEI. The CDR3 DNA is TGTGCCAGCAGTTTCGGGACTACCTCCACAGATACGCAGTATTTT. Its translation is CASSFGTTSTDTQYF.

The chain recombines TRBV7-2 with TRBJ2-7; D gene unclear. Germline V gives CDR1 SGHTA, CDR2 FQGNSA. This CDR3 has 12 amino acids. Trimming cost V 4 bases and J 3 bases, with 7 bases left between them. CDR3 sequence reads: CASSSPVYEQYF. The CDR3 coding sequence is TGTGCCAGCAGCTCCCCAGTCTACGAGCAGTACTTC. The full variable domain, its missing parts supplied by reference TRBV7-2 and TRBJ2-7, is GAGVSQSPSNKVTEKGKDVELRCDPISGHTALYWYRQSLGQGLEFLIYFQGNSAPDKSGLPSDRFSAERTGGSVSTLTIQRTQQEDSAVYLCASSSPVYEQYFGPGTRLTVT.

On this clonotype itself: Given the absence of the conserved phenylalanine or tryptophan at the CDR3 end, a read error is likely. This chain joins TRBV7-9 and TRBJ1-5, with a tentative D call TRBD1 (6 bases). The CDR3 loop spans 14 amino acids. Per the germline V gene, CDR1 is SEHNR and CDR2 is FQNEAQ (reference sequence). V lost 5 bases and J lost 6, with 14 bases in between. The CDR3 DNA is TGTGCCAGCAGCGACCGGGACAAGATTCAGCCCCAGCATTCT. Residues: CASSDRDKIQPQHS.

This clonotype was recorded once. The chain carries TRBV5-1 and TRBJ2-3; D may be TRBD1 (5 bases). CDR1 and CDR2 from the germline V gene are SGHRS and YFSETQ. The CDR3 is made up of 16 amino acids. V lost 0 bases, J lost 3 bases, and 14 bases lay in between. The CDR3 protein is CASSLGRVAGTDTQYF. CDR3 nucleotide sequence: TGCGCCAGCAGCTTGGGCAGGGTGGCAGGTACAGATACGCAGTATTTT.

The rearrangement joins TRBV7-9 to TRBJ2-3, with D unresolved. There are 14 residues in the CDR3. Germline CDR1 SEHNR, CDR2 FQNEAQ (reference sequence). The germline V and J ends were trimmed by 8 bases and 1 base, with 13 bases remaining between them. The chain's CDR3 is CASGSRRGTDTQYF. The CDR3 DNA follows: TGTGCCAGCGGAAGTAGGCGCGGCACAGATACGCAGTATTTT.